The 8 T cell receptor beta chains reported below all come from one sample, sequenced in a study of early T cells in non-severe SARS-CoV-2 infection. TCRdb re-called the 5' RACE reads with MiXCR, one entry per CDR3 protein. The repertoire holds fewer than 80,000 distinct CDR3 sequences, with roughly 8.7% as singletons. The specimen sequenced was whole blood. Receptor source: an adult who was a healthcare worker with PCR-confirmed SARS-CoV-2 infection or an uninfected control (not recorded which).

The J gene is TRBJ2-5, the V gene TRBV19; D tentatively reads TRBD1 or TRBD2 (6 bases each). Germline values: CDR1 LNHDA, CDR2 SQIVND (reference sequence). V dropped 1 base and J dropped 4 bases, with 16 bases sitting between them. The CDR3 extends over 16 amino acids. The CDR3 coding sequence is TGTGCCAGTAGTATAGTCCGCAGGGGAGGAGGAGAGACCCAGTACTTC. The encoded protein is CASSIVRRGGGETQYF.

The sample holds many counts of this clonotype. The chain uses TRBV9 and TRBJ1-1, with D perhaps TRBD1 (6 bases). The V end was cut by 2 bases, the J end by 10 bases, with 18 bases between. The CDR3 is made up of 14 amino acids. From germline, CDR1 is SGDLS and CDR2 YYNGEE. This CDR3 reads CASSVQGHPDGAFF. CDR3 DNA sequence: TGTGCCAGCAGCGTCCAGGGACACCCCGATGGAGCTTTCTTT. The entire variable domain, with the rest obtained from reference TRBV9 and TRBJ1-1, is as follows: DSGVTQTPKHLITATGQRVTLRCSPRSGDLSVYWYQQSLDQGLQFLIQYYNGEERAKGNILERFSAQQFPDLHSELNLSSLELGDSALYFCASSVQGHPDGAFFGQGTRLTVV.

Ten or more counts support this clonotype. The chain has TRBV29-1 and TRBJ2-2; 7 bases map to TRBD2. Germline-derived CDR1 and CDR2 are SQVTM and ANQGSEA. This CDR3 spans 15 amino acids. V lost 3 bases, J lost 0 bases, and 4 bases stayed unmatched. The DNA for the CDR3 is TGCAGCGTTGAGGGACTAACCTCGAACACCGGGGAGCTGTTTTTT. Its translation is CSVEGLTSNTGELFF.

The chain uses TRBV20-1 and TRBJ2-3, with 10 bases lining up with TRBD2. The V segment lost 0 bases and the J segment 8 bases; nucleotides outside the gene matches: 11. Per the germline V gene, CDR1 is DFQATT and CDR2 is SNEGSKA (reference sequence). The CDR3 totals 16 residues. The CDR3 region is CSARDASGGPRGTQYF. The CDR3 nucleotides read TGCAGTGCTAGAGATGCTAGCGGGGGACCAAGGGGTACGCAGTATTTT.

There are a few counts of this clonotype. The V and J genes are TRBV4-3 and TRBJ2-3; 10 nucleotides line up with TRBD1. The germline gives CDR1 LGHNA, CDR2 YSLEER. With V trimmed by 1 base and J by 8 bases, 15 bases remained unmatched. The CDR3 contains 18 residues. CDR3 region: CASSQVGTGEGVVGTQYF. CDR3 nucleotides: TGCGCCAGCAGCCAAGTCGGGACAGGGGAAGGAGTGGTGGGTACGCAGTATTTT.

This clonotype was seen at least ten times. The chain couples TRBV2 to TRBJ1-1, with no clear D. In germline, CDR1 is SNHLY, CDR2 FYNNEI. V lost 6 bases to trimming and J lost 10 bases, with 9 bases between them. CDR3 length equals 10 residues. The CDR3 sequence: CASRATVAFF. The CDR3 DNA follows: TGTGCCAGCAGAGCAACGGTAGCTTTCTTT.

This clonotype was seen many times. V usage is TRBV6-6 and J usage is TRBJ1-1, with D tentatively TRBD1 (6 bases). Between the trimmed V and J ends, which lost 6 bases and 0 bases, there was a span of 17 bases. Germline CDR1 and CDR2: MNHNY and SVGAGI (reference sequence). The CDR3 length is 16 residues. The CDR3: CASSDGQPSMNTEAFF. DNA of the CDR3: TGTGCCAGCAGCGACGGACAGCCCAGCATGAACACTGAAGCTTTCTTT.

The chain uses TRBV11-2 and TRBJ2-4, with a tentative D call TRBD1 (5 bases). The CDR3 totals 14 residues. Germline V gene sequence: CDR1 SGHAT, CDR2 FQNNGV. Trimming shortened V by 5 bases and J by 9 bases, and 17 bases separated the two germline ends. The CDR3 region is CASSTLRGQSIQYF. The CDR3 bases are TGTGCCAGCAGCACTCTTAGGGGCCAAAGCATTCAGTACTTC.